This T cell receptor (beta chain) is from a study of shared clonotypes between healthy human individuals. In its sample, this clone was seen many times. Clones were sequenced by immunoSEQ multiplex PCR, and TCRdb holds only the in-frame ones, with some missing. The sample shows about 360,000 clones, 70% to 75% of them seen only once. Sequencing used memory CD4+ T cells sorted from blood. Noted subset: CD45RA-negative fraction. This sequence originates from a man in his thirties or forties in good health.

CDR3 nucleotides: TGTGCCAGCAGGGTGTGGGTGGGCACTGAAGCTTTCTTT. Its translation is CASRVWVGTEAFF. V and J are TRBV2 and TRBJ1-1; D is undetermined. This CDR3 contains 13 residues. Germline V lookup: CDR1 SNHLY, CDR2 FYNNEI. The V end was cut by 6 bases, the J end by 4 bases, with 12 bases between.